The 10 T cell receptor beta chains reported below all come from one sample, sequenced in a study of OX40 agonist ivuxolimab in advanced cancers. The protocol was immunoSEQ multiplex PCR, while the TCRdb copy is restricted to in-frame clones and leaves out a portion. The sample consists of over 40,000 clones, 75% to 90% of them appearing once. The material was CD4+ or CD8+ T cells sorted from blood, obtained in a trial of the OX40 agonist ivuxolimab. These receptors were collected from an adult with an advanced solid tumor such as melanoma, head and neck, liver or kidney cancer.

The J gene is TRBJ2-5, the V gene TRBV9; D may be TRBD1 or TRBD2 (6 bases each). Trimming cost V 2 bases and J 0 bases, with 11 bases left between them. Germline V CDR1 and CDR2: SGDLS, YYNGEE. The CDR3 has 15 amino acids. CDR3 region: CASSVGAGNQETQYF. In DNA form, the CDR3 reads TGTGCCAGCAGCGTGGGGGCGGGAAACCAAGAGACCCAGTACTTC.

This clone was recorded only once. This rearrangement joins TRBV7-2 to TRBJ1-2; a possible D gene is TRBD1 (5 bases). CDR1 and CDR2 (germline): SGHTA, FQGNSA. V was cut by 4 bases and J by 2 bases, with 17 bases left in between. There are 16 residues in the CDR3. In nucleotides, the CDR3 is TGTGCCAGCAGCTACCCGGAGGGGTGGGGGAACTATGGCTACACCTTC. Its protein is CASSYPEGWGNYGYTF.

This clone has more than one count but fewer than ten. The chain carries TRBV29-1 and TRBJ1-5, with D unclear. V lost 5 bases to trimming and J lost 7 bases, with 9 bases between them. The CDR3 length is 11 residues. From germline, CDR1 is SQVTM and CDR2 ANQGSEA. The CDR3 here is CSVSTTQPQHF. DNA for the CDR3: TGCAGCGTTAGCACCACGCAGCCCCAGCATTTT.

For the CDR3, the DNA is TGTGCCAGCAGATGGACTAGCGGGAGCTCCTACGAGCAGTACTTC. Protein product: CASRWTSGSSYEQYF. The rearrangement links TRBV6-5 to TRBJ2-7, with 13 bases aligning to TRBD2. Trimming removed 6 bases from V and 0 bases from J; junction bases left unmatched: 2. The CDR3 contains 15 residues. Germline CDR1 is MNHEY and CDR2 is SVGAGI.

The genes are TRBV27 and TRBJ1-5; D remains ambiguous. This CDR3 has 15 residues. Germline CDR1 and CDR2: MNHEY and SMNVEV (reference sequence). Trimming took off 7 bases at V and 0 bases at J, with 13 bases between the two ends. CDR3: CASTQDGPSNQPQHF. DNA of the CDR3: TGTGCCAGCACCCAAGACGGACCTAGCAATCAGCCCCAGCATTTT.

This sequence joins TRBV27 and TRBJ1-1; TRBD1 is a possible D gene (5 bases). Trimming took 6 bases from V and 8 from J, leaving 22 bases between them. The germline V gene has CDR1 MNHEY and CDR2 SMNVEV (reference sequence). This CDR3 contains 15 residues. The CDR3 bases are TGTGCCAGCAGCACCTCAGGACACAGGAAAGGGGAAGCTTTCTTT. Amino acid sequence: CASSTSGHRKGEAFF.

The CDR3 coding sequence is TGTGCCAGCAGCCTGACCACAGGGGCCGGCTACACCTTC. This codes for CASSLTTGAGYTF. V usage is TRBV5-4 and J usage is TRBJ1-2; TRBD1 matches at 7 bases. V lost 4 bases to trimming and J lost 8 bases; unmatched junction nucleotides: 8. Germline CDR1 is SGHNT and CDR2 is YYREEE (reference sequence). This CDR3 is built from 13 residues.

The CDR3: CASSLQYQETQYF. CDR3 sequence (DNA): TGTGCCAGCAGCTTACAATACCAAGAGACCCAGTACTTC. This chain connects TRBV7-6 to TRBJ2-5, with D hard to call. The CDR3 is made up of 13 amino acids. V lost 2 bases and J lost 0, with 4 bases in between. Per germline, CDR1 SGHVS and CDR2 FNYEAQ.

The chain links TRBV19 to TRBJ2-5; D call uncertain. This CDR3 spans 13 amino acids. Germline-derived CDR1 and CDR2 are LNHDA and SQIVND (reference sequence). Trimming stripped 10 bases from V and 6 bases from J, with 18 bases between. The CDR3 coding sequence is TGTGCCACTGCCCCCACGGGCTCGAAGACCCAGTACTTC. It yields the protein CATAPTGSKTQYF.

The chain is built from TRBV29-1 and TRBJ2-7; 10 nucleotides align to TRBD2. CDR3 length equals 13 residues. The germline V gene has CDR1 SQVTM and CDR2 ANQGSEA. J lost 4 bases, V lost 3 bases, and 3 bases had no gene match. CDR3 protein: CSVEASGSYEQYF. CDR3 nucleotides: TGCAGCGTTGAGGCTAGCGGGAGTTACGAGCAGTACTTC.